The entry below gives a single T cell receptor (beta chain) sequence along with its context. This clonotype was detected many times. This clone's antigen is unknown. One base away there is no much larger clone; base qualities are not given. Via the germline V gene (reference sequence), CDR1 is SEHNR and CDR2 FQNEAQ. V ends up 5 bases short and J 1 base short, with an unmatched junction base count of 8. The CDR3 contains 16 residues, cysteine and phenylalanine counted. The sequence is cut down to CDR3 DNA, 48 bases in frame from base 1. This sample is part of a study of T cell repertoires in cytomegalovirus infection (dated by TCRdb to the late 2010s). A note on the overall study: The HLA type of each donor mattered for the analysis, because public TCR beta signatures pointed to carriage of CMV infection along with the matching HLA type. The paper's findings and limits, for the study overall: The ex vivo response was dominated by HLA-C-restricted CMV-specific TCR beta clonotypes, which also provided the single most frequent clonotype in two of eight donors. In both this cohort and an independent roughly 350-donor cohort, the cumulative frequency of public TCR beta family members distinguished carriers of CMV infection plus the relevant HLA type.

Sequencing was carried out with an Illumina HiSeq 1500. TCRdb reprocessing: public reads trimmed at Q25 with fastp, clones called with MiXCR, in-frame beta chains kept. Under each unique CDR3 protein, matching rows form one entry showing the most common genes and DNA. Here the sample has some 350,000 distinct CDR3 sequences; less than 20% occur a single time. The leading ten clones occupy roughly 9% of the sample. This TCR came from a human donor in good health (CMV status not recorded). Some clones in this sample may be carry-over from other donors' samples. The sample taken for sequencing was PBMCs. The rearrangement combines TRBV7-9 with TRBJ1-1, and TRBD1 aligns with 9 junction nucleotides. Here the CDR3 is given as CASSPPGQGGNTEAFF. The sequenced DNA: TGTGCCAGCAGCCCCCCGGGACAGGGAGGGAACACTGAAGCTTTCTTT.